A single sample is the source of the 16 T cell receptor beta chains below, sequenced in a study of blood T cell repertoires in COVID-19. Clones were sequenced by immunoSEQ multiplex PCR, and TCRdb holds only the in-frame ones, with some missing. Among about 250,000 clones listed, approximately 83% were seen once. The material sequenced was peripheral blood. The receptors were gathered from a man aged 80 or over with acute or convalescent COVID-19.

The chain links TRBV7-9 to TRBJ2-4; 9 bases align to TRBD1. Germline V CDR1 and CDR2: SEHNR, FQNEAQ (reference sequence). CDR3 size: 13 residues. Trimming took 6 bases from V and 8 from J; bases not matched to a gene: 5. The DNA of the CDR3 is TGTGCCAGCAGGTTCGGGACAGGGCACATTCAGTACTTC. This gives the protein CASRFGTGHIQYF.

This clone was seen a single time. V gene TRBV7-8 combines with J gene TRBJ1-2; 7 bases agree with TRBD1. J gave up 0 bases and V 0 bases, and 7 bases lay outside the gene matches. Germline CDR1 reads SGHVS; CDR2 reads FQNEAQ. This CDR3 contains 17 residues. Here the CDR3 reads CASSLALRDRANYGYTF. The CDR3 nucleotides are TGTGCCAGCAGCTTAGCGCTGAGGGACAGAGCTAACTATGGCTACACCTTC.

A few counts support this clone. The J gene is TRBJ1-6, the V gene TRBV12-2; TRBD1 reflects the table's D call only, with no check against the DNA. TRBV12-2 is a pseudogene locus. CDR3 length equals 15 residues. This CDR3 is CASRFAGPYNSPLHF. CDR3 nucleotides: TGTGCAAGTCGCTTTGCAGGGCCATATAATTCACCCCTCCACTTT.

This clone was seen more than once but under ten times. In DNA, the CDR3 is TGCGCCAGCAGTGATGGGACAGGGAGGGCATTCACAGATACGCAGTATTTT. This codes for CASSDGTGRAFTDTQYF. This chain links TRBV10-1 with TRBJ2-3; 9 bases agree with TRBD1. The CDR3 extends over 17 amino acids. J gave up 2 bases and V 3 bases, and 9 bases lay outside the gene matches. Germline V CDR1 and CDR2: WNHNN, SYGVQD (reference sequence).

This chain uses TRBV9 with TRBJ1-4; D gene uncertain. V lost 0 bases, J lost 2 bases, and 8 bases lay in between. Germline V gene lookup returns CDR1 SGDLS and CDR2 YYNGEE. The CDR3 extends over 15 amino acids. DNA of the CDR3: TGTGCCAGCAGCGTAGGCCCGAGCACTAATGAAAAACTGTTTTTT. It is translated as CASSVGPSTNEKLFF.

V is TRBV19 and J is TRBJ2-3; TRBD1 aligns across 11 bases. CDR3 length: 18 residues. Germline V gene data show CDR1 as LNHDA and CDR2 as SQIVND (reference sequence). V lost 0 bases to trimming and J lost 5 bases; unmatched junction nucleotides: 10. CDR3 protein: CASSIDYRTGGEGDTQYF. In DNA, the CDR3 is TGTGCCAGTAGTATAGACTACCGGACAGGGGGCGAGGGAGATACGCAGTATTTT.

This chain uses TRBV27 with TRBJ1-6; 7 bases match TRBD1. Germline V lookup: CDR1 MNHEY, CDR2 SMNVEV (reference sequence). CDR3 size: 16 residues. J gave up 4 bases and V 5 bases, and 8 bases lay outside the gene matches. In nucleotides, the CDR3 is TGTGCCAGCAGTACAGCTAGGACAGGTTATAATTCACCCCTCCACTTT. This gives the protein CASSTARTGYNSPLHF.

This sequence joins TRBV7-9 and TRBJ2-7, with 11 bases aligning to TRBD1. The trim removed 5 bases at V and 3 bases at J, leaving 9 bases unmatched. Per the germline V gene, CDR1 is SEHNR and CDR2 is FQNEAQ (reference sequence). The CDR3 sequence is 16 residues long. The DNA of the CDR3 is TGTGCCAGCAGCCCTTCCGGGGGACAGGGGGGCTACGAGCAGTACTTC. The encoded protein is CASSPSGGQGGYEQYF.

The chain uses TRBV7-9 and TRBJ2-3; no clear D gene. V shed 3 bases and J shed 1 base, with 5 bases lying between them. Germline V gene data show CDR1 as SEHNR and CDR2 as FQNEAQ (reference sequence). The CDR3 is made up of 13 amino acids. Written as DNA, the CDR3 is TGTGCCAGCAGCTTTCAGGGCACAGATACGCAGTATTTT. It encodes CASSFQGTDTQYF.

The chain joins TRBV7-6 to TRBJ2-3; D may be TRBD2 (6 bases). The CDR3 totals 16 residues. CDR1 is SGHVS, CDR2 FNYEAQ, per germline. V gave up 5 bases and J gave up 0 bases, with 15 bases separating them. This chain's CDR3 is CASSGRGRGSTDTQYF. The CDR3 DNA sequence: TGTGCCAGCAGCGGGCGGGGACGGGGGAGCACAGATACGCAGTATTTT.

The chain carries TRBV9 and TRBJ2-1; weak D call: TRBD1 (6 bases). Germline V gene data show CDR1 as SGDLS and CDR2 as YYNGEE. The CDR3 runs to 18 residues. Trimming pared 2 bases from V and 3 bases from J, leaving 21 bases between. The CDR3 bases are TGTGCCAGCAGCGTCGCTACCACCGGGACATATAGCTACAATGAGCAGTTCTTC. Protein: CASSVATTGTYSYNEQFF.

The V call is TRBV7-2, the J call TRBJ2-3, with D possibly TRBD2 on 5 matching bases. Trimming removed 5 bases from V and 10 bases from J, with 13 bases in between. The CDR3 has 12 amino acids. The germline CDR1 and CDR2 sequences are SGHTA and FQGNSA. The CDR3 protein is CASSLLESAQYF. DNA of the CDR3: TGTGCCAGCAGCCTACTAGAATCGGCGCAGTATTTT.

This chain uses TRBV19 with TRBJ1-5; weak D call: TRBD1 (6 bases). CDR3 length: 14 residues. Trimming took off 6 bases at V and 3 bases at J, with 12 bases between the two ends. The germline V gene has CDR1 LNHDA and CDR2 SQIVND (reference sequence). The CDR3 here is CASRGGGHNQPQHF. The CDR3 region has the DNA TGTGCCAGTAGAGGGGGGGGGCACAATCAGCCCCAGCATTTT.

CDR3 sequence: CASKLYGTGKASNQPQHF. Here the CDR3 DNA reads TGTGCCAGCAAGTTATACGGGACAGGAAAGGCTAGCAATCAGCCCCAGCATTTT. The gene calls are TRBV27 and TRBJ1-5; 8 bases are shared with TRBD1. Germline V gene sequence: CDR1 MNHEY, CDR2 SMNVEV (reference sequence). V was clipped by 7 bases and J by 0 bases; unmatched bases: 14. The CDR3 spans 18 residues.

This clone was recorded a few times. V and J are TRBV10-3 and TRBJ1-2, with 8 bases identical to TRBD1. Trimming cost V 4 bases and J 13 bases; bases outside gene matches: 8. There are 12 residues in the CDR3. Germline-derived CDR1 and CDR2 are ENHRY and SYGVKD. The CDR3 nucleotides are TGTGCCATCAGTGGTGGACAGGGAAAAGTCACCTTC. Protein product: CAISGGQGKVTF.

The CDR3 loop reads CASSEAGTGSSPLHF. CDR3 nucleotide sequence: TGTGCCAGCAGTGAAGCGGGGACAGGGAGCTCACCCCTCCACTTT. V usage is TRBV6-1 and J usage is TRBJ1-6; 9 bases are shared with TRBD1. The CDR3 consists of 15 residues. CDR1 and CDR2 from the germline V gene are MNHNS and SASEGT. V shed 0 bases, J shed 10 bases, and the junction held 4 bases outside the gene matches.